Listed below are T cell receptor beta chains from one sample, sequenced in a study of T cells in Graves' hyperthyroidism and ophthalmopathy. TCRdb called the multiplex PCR reads again in MiXCR, with one record for every CDR3 protein. The sample lists hundreds of thousands of distinct CDR3 sequences, roughly 40% occurring once. The sequenced sample was blood. The source of these receptors is a man aged 18 to 29 with Graves' hyperthyroidism. Each CDR3 is given with its conserved first and last residue. Some rows have no size entry. The others give once, few or many, or a class for an expanded clone.

clone size | J gene | V gene | CDR3 protein
many | TRBJ2-5 | TRBV7-7 | CASSFGRGIETQYF
once | TRBJ2-1 | TRBV5-6 | CASSLGLALEQFF
NA | NA | TRBV29-1 | CSVWGGVGQFF
few | TRBJ1-1 | TRBV6-5 | CASSYPEGTEAFF
few | TRBJ1-2 | TRBV6-6 | CASSYQDSDLRF
few | TRBJ2-7 | TRBV7-2 | CASSFTPGGAYEQYF
NA | TRBJ1-2 | TRBV29-1 | CSVIAGGYTF
few | TRBJ2-7 | TRBV5-1 | CASSLTSGGTYEQYF
NA | TRBJ2-7 | TRBV5-5 | CASSRDGTGGAYEQYF
many | TRBJ1-1 | TRBV9 | CASSVDGPSEAFF
many | TRBJ1-2 | TRBV14 | CASSKIGSGSYGYTF
NA | TRBJ2-7 | TRBV10-3 | CANGGNSYEQYF
many | TRBJ2-2 | TRBV7-3 | CASSLIPGELFF
NA | TRBJ2-6 | TRBV12-3/TRBV12-4 | CASRVQTF
NA | TRBJ2-7 | TRBV29-1 | CSVGEKYEQYF
NA | TRBJ1-5 | TRBV29-1 | CSVWGLDQPQHF
many | TRBJ2-5 | TRBV20-1 | CSARTLAGVLATQYF
NA | TRBJ2-5 | TRBV3-1 | CASSQESQLAGVYF
NA | TRBJ2-2 | TRBV7-9 | CASSLIGTGDTGELFF
NA | TRBJ1-1 | TRBV2 | CASSGDRRNLNTEAFF
NA | TRBJ1-5 | TRBV11-2 | CASSQGAGVPPQHF
NA | TRBJ2-5 | TRBV5-1 | CASSYAPEGTETQYF
many | TRBJ2-7 | TRBV20-1 | CSAPTGGAGNEQYF
NA | TRBJ1-1 | TRBV7-2 | CASSLKGGAAEAFF
NA | TRBJ2-5 | TRBV12-3/TRBV12-4 | CASSLGTSEETQYF
many | TRBJ1-1 | TRBV7-6 | CASSFTDSPNTEAFF
many | TRBJ2-7 | TRBV9 | CASSVGGSGEQYF
NA | TRBJ1-1 | TRBV7-9 | CASSLEAGALHEAFF
few | TRBJ2-5 | TRBV4-1 | CASSQAGPTGETQYF
once | TRBJ1-5 | TRBV20-1 | CSARQGVQHF
NA | TRBJ2-2 | TRBV7-9 | CASSLQGGLAGELFF
NA | TRBJ2-7 | TRBV19 | CASSMFFSYEQYF
NA | TRBJ1-5 | TRBV5-6 | CASSFGTGRSNQPQHF
NA | TRBJ1-3 | TRBV11-2 | CASSGKSGVGNTIYF
many | TRBJ2-2 | TRBV5-1 | CASSFGTGELFF
many | TRBJ1-4 | TRBV10-3 | CAISETQGYNEKLFF
NA | TRBJ2-7 | TRBV2 | CASLDGFSYEQYF
many | TRBJ1-5 | TRBV2 | CASSDRTSNQPQHF
NA | TRBJ1-2 | TRBV25-1 | CARDFGGPGYTF
many | TRBJ1-2 | TRBV29-1 | CSVERTKDYGYTF
many | TRBJ1-3 | TRBV6-6 | CASSYSTRAIYF
few | TRBJ1-1 | TRBV5-1 | CASSFYPDSMNTEAFF
NA | TRBJ1-1 | TRBV7-9 | CASSPRPGGPYTEAFF
NA | TRBJ2-7 | TRBV10-3 | CAIEGDNGEQYF
NA | TRBJ2-5 | TRBV6-1 | CASSEEGSLVNLGTQYF
few | TRBJ1-2 | TRBV12-3/TRBV12-4 | CASSLGGLSGYTF
NA | TRBJ1-1 | TRBV7-9 | CASTPDRGMTEAFF
NA | TRBJ1-5 | TRBV6-1 | CASSYPQRHNQPQHF
NA | TRBJ1-3 | TRBV10-3 | CAIRGTGGNTIYF
NA | TRBJ2-7 | TRBV2 | CASSYSIASAESSYEQYF
NA | TRBJ2-7 | TRBV15 | CATSRGVLYEQYF
NA | TRBJ1-4 | TRBV6-9 | CASSVVESTNEKLFF
NA | TRBJ2-2 | TRBV6-5 | CAIEWGNTGELFF
many | TRBJ1-5 | TRBV7-2 | CASSWTDSNQPQHF
NA | TRBJ1-6 | TRBV14 | CASSQGDSLNSPLHF